This T cell receptor (beta chain) was profiled in a study of OX40 agonist ivuxolimab in advanced cancers. Overall study: Patients' therapy was ivuxolimab, an antibody that acts as an agonist of OX40 (CD134). Two cutaneous melanoma patients and one hepatocellular carcinoma patient, three in all, had partial responses.

The protocol was immunoSEQ multiplex PCR, while the TCRdb copy is restricted to in-frame clones and leaves out a portion. The data hold approximately 70,000 clones, with more than 85% observed a single time. Germline V CDR1 and CDR2: MNHEY, SMNVEV (reference sequence). The CDR3 contains 14 residues. V gave up 3 bases and J gave up 8 bases, with 16 bases separating them. Regarding the study as a whole: Among the lowest peripheral clonal expansion occurred in 0.1-3.0 mg/kg partial responders.

Of note for this clone: Its antigen is not identified.

The chain joins TRBV27 to TRBJ1-2; D gene unclear. The TCR comes from an adult with an advanced solid tumor such as melanoma, head and neck, liver or kidney cancer. The material sequenced was CD4+ or CD8+ T cells sorted from blood, taken in a trial of the OX40 agonist ivuxolimab. CDR3 DNA: TGTGCCAGCAGTTTCGCACACACACTAGGGGGCTACACCTTC. It yields the protein CASSFAHTLGGYTF.